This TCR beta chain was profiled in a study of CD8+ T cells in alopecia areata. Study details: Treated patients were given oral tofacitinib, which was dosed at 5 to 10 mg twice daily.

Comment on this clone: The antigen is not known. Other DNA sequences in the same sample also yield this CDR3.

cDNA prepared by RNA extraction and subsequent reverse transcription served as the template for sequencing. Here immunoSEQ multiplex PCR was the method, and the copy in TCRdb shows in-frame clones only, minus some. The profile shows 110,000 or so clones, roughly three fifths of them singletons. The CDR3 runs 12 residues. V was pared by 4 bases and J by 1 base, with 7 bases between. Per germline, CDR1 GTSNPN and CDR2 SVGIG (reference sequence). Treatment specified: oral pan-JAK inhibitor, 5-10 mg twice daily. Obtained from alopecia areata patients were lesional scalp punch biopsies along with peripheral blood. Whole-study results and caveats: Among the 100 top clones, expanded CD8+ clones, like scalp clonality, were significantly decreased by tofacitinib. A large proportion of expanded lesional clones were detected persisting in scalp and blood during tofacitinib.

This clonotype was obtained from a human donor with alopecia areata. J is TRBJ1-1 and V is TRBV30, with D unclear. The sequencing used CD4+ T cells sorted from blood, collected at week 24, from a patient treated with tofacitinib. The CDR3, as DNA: TGTGCCTGGAAGCGAGGGAACACTGAAGCTTTCTTT. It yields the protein CAWKRGNTEAFF.